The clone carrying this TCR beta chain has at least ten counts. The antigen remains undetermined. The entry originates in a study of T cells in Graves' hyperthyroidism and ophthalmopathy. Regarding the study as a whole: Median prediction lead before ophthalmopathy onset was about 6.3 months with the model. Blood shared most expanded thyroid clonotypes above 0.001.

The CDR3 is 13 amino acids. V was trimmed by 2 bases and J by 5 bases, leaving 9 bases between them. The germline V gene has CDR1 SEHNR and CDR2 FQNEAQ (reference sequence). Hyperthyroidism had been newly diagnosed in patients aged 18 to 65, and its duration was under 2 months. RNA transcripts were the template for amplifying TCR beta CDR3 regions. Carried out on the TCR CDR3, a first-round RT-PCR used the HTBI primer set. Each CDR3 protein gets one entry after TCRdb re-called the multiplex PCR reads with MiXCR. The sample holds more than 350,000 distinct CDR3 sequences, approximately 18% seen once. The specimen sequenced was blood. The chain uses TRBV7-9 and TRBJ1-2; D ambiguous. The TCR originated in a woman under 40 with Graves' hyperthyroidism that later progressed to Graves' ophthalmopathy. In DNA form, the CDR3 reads TGTGCCAGCAGCTTATCTGGACCTTATGGCTACACCTTC. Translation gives CASSLSGPYGYTF.